The 29 T cell receptor beta chains presented below share a single source sample, sequenced in a study of T-cell reconstitution after alpha-beta-depleted transplantation in children. The TCRbeta library incorporated unique molecular identifiers. TCRdb redid the calling of the PCR reads with MiXCR, one entry per CDR3 protein. The sample has 200,000 to 300,000 distinct CDR3 sequences, 12% seen once. The sequenced sample was PBMCs from the stem cell graft donor, obtained from the stem cell graft. All receptors come from a human donor who donated a stem cell graft to a child with acute lymphoblastic leukemia.

This clonotype was counted many times. The CDR3, as DNA: TGCAGTGCTAGAGATCTCAGGCCTATTAGCTCCTACGAGCAGTACTTC. It codes for CSARDLRPISSYEQYF. The V and J genes are TRBV20-1 and TRBJ2-7; D uncertain. Germline V gene sequence: CDR1 DFQATT, CDR2 SNEGSKA (reference sequence). This CDR3 has 16 amino acids. V gave up 0 bases and J gave up 0 bases, with 15 bases separating them.

This clonotype was seen at least ten times. The chain recombines TRBV5-6 with TRBJ1-2; perhaps TRBD1 as D (6 bases). The CDR3 spans 15 residues. Germline values: CDR1 SGHDT, CDR2 YYEEEE. Trimming cost V 6 bases and J 1 base, with 16 bases left between them. The DNA for the CDR3 is TGTGCCAGCACATGGGACACTTTGATTAACTATGGCTACACCTTC. Its protein is CASTWDTLINYGYTF.

In this sample, this clonotype turned up many times. The chain carries TRBV20-1 and TRBJ1-1, with 7 positions matching TRBD1. Trimming took 1 base from V and 4 from J; bases not matched to a gene: 6. The CDR3 has 14 residues. Germline CDR1 reads DFQATT; CDR2 reads SNEGSKA (reference sequence). The CDR3 nucleotides read TGCAGTGCTAGAGCCTTAGGGGGCTTCACTGAAGCTTTCTTT. Translation gives CSARALGGFTEAFF.

This clonotype showed up many times. The rearrangement joins TRBV12-3 or TRBV12-4 to TRBJ1-1; D unclear. V was trimmed by 5 bases and J by 0 bases, leaving 10 bases between them. This CDR3 is built from 14 residues. The CDR3 sequence is CASSPDGVNTEAFF. The CDR3 DNA follows: TGTGCCAGCAGTCCGGACGGAGTGAACACTGAAGCTTTCTTT.

This clonotype has ten or more counts. The CDR3: CASSSVSHYEGANVLTF. CDR3 DNA: TGTGCCAGCAGTTCTGTCAGCCACTACGAGGGGGCCAACGTCCTGACTTTC. The V call is TRBV27, the J call TRBJ2-6; D is uncertain. V was pared by 4 bases and J by 4 bases, with 17 bases between. This CDR3 contains 17 residues. CDR1 and CDR2 from the germline V gene are MNHEY and SMNVEV (reference sequence).

This clonotype turned up a few times. The CDR3 protein is CASSARDPRGGRGYNEQFF. Here the CDR3 DNA reads TGTGCCAGTAGTGCCCGGGACCCGAGGGGGGGCCGGGGTTACAATGAGCAGTTCTTC. The chain joins TRBV19 to TRBJ2-1; a weak D match, TRBD2 (7 bases). Looked up from germline, CDR1 is LNHDA and CDR2 is SQIVND (reference sequence). V lost 5 bases, J lost 4 bases, and 27 bases lay in between. This CDR3 region has 19 residues.

The chain links TRBV12-3 or TRBV12-4 to TRBJ1-4, with D possibly matching TRBD1 (5 bases). This CDR3 is built from 14 residues. The V gene lost 7 bases and the J gene lost 4 bases, with 13 bases spanning the gap. CDR3 region: CASTRDGSNEKLFF. In nucleotides, the CDR3 is TGTGCCAGCACCAGGGACGGTAGTAATGAAAAACTGTTTTTT.

The sample holds many counts of this clonotype. The chain employs TRBV12-3 or TRBV12-4 and TRBJ1-2; the match to TRBD1 covers 8 bases. The CDR3 sequence is 20 residues long. The junction had 22 bases not matched to a gene; V was cut back by 5 bases and J by 2 bases. CDR3 DNA: TGTGCCAGCAGTCGGGGCACGGGCAGGGGGCGATTGAGGGGCAACTATGGCTACACCTTC. Translation: CASSRGTGRGRLRGNYGYTF.

This clonotype was found many times. This chain links TRBV20-1 with TRBJ2-3, with TRBD2 matching over 10 bases. Germline V gene lookup returns CDR1 DFQATT and CDR2 SNEGSKA (reference sequence). J lost 5 bases, V lost 4 bases, and 3 bases had no gene match. This CDR3 is built from 13 residues. The CDR3 DNA sequence: TGCAGTGCTAAGGCTAGCGGGAGAGATACGCAGTATTTT. Its translation: CSAKASGRDTQYF.

In its sample, this clonotype was seen many times. In DNA form, the CDR3 reads TGTGCCAGCAGCCCTTATACCTACGAGCAGTACTTC. This translates into CASSPYTYEQYF. This sequence joins TRBV7-9 and TRBJ2-7; unclear D gene. CDR3 length: 12 residues. Per germline, CDR1 SEHNR and CDR2 FQNEAQ (reference sequence). With 5 bases removed from V and 2 bases from J, the gap between germline ends came to 7 bases.

This clonotype came up many times. CDR3 amino acids: CASGLNTEAFF. In nucleotides, the CDR3 is TGTGCCAGCGGGTTGAACACTGAAGCTTTCTTT. The chain has TRBV7-2 and TRBJ1-1; D gene uncertain. V shed 8 bases and J shed 0 bases, with 4 bases lying between them. Germline values: CDR1 SGHTA, CDR2 FQGNSA. CDR3 length: 11 residues.

Details on this clonotype: A much larger clone differs by one base, so this may be a read error. The J gene is TRBJ2-5, the V gene TRBV15; D is ambiguous. V lost 0 bases and J 6 bases, leaving 8 bases between the germline ends. Germline V CDR1 and CDR2: LNHNV, YYDKDF (reference sequence). The CDR3 has 13 amino acids. DNA of the CDR3: TGTGCCACCAGCAGAGAAAGAAGGCAGACCCAGTACTTC. This gives the protein CATSRERRQTQYF.

This clonotype was picked up many times. V gene TRBV4-2 combines with J gene TRBJ2-1, with a tentative D call TRBD2 (7 bases). Germline values: CDR1 LGHNA, CDR2 YNFKEQ. Between the trimmed V and J ends, which lost 1 base and 10 bases, there was a span of 11 bases. This CDR3 spans 13 amino acids. The CDR3 DNA sequence: TGTGCCAGCAGCCAAGGGGGGCGGGGGGAGCAGTTCTTC. It encodes CASSQGGRGEQFF.

This clonotype appeared many times. The CDR3 region is CSVEAENYGYTF. For the CDR3, the DNA is TGCAGCGTTGAAGCAGAAAACTATGGCTACACCTTC. V and J are TRBV29-1 and TRBJ1-2, with D hard to call. Trimming shortened V by 1 base and J by 2 bases, and 5 bases separated the two germline ends. Germline CDR1 and CDR2: SQVTM and ANQGSEA. This CDR3 comprises 12 residues.

Details on this clonotype: With a much larger clone just one base away, this may be a read error. V gene TRBV9 combines with J gene TRBJ2-5; tentatively, D is TRBD1 or TRBD2 (5 bases each). Germline CDR1 SGDLS, CDR2 YYNGEE. The V end was cut by 3 bases, the J end by 5 bases, with 17 bases between. CDR3 length: 15 amino acids. CDR3 sequence reads: CASSAPGPANETQYF. Here the CDR3 DNA reads TGTGCCAGCAGCGCTCCGGGACCGGCAAACGAGACCCAGTACTTC.

This clonotype was recorded at least ten times. The rearrangement uses TRBV5-5 and TRBJ2-7, with D perhaps given as TRBD1 or TRBD2 (5 bases each). V was cut by 3 bases and J by 7 bases, with 14 bases left in between. The CDR3 has 13 amino acids. Germline V gene data show CDR1 as SGHKS and CDR2 as YYEKEE (reference sequence). DNA for the CDR3: TGTGCCAGCAGCTGGGGCCCCACGGGGGAGCAGTACTTC. Translated: CASSWGPTGEQYF. Full variable domain (remainder filled in from reference TRBV5-5 and TRBJ2-7): DAGVTQSPTHLIKTRGQQVTLRCSPISGHKSVSWYQQVLGQGPQFIFQYYEKEERGRGNFPDRFSARQFPNYSSELNVNALLLGDSALYLCASSWGPTGEQYFGPGTRLTVT.

This clonotype has ten or more counts. This sequence joins TRBV20-1 and TRBJ2-5, with 9 nucleotides matching TRBD2. The CDR3 runs to 14 residues. V lost 6 bases, J lost 5 bases, and 10 bases stayed unmatched. Per germline, CDR1 DFQATT and CDR2 SNEGSKA (reference sequence). In DNA, the CDR3 is TGCAGTGCCGCTCTCGCGGGAGGGCCGGAGACCCAGTACTTC. This encodes CSAALAGGPETQYF.

V usage is TRBV18 and J usage is TRBJ1-3; D gene unclear. CDR3 length: 15 residues. V dropped 2 bases and J dropped 0 bases, with 8 bases sitting between them. Germline lookup yields CDR1 KGHSH and CDR2 LQKENI. The CDR3 here is CASSPSKLSGNTIYF. CDR3 DNA: TGTGCCAGCTCACCATCGAAGCTCTCTGGAAACACCATATATTTT.

There are many counts of this clonotype. The V and J genes are TRBV12-3 or TRBV12-4 and TRBJ2-7; TRBD1 matches 7 bases. With V trimmed by 6 bases and J by 5 bases, 13 bases remained unmatched. The CDR3 is 15 amino acids. The CDR3 coding sequence is TGTGCCAGCAGCCGCAACCCTACAGGGGTGGACGAGCAGTACTTC. This translates into CASSRNPTGVDEQYF.

This clonotype was seen many times. This chain uses TRBV7-8 with TRBJ1-5; TRBD1 is a possible D gene (5 bases). This CDR3 is 15 amino acids long. In germline, CDR1 is SGHVS, CDR2 FQNEAQ. The V end was cut by 4 bases, the J end by 3 bases, with 13 bases between. Here the CDR3 DNA reads TGTGCCAGCAGCTCCTTGGAGGGGCACAATCAGCCCCAGCATTTT. Translation: CASSSLEGHNQPQHF.

This clonotype was seen at least ten times. The chain is built from TRBV2 and TRBJ1-1, with D maybe TRBD1 (5 bases). This CDR3 has 15 residues. Germline V gene lookup returns CDR1 SNHLY and CDR2 FYNNEI. V gave up 1 base and J gave up 0 bases, with 9 bases separating them. CDR3 protein: CASSEGEGLNTEAFF. Here the CDR3 DNA reads TGTGCCAGCAGTGAAGGGGAGGGACTGAACACTGAAGCTTTCTTT.

This clonotype has a count of ten or more. This rearrangement joins TRBV20-1 to TRBJ2-7; D is unclear. CDR1 and CDR2 from the germline V gene are DFQATT and SNEGSKA (reference sequence). The CDR3 length is 14 residues. Trimming removed 3 bases at V and 3 bases at J, with 15 bases between. In nucleotides, the CDR3 is TGCAGTGCTAGGCCCCCCACAGCTATCTACGAGCAGTACTTC. This sequence encodes CSARPPTAIYEQYF.

In DNA form, the CDR3 reads TGCAGTGCTCCTAAGCCGGACAGCACAGATACGCAGTATTTT. Translation: CSAPKPDSTDTQYF. This sequence joins TRBV20-1 and TRBJ2-3; D unclear. Trimming shortened V by 5 bases and J by 0 bases, and 12 bases separated the two germline ends. The V gene's germline CDR1 is DFQATT and CDR2 SNEGSKA (reference sequence). The CDR3 is 14 residues long.

This clonotype has a count of ten or more. The chain has TRBV5-5 and TRBJ1-1, with 8 bases matching TRBD1. Germline V gives CDR1 SGHKS, CDR2 YYEKEE (reference sequence). J gave up 10 bases and V 5 bases, and 10 bases lay outside the gene matches. The CDR3 extends over 13 amino acids. CDR3 protein: CASSYSGGAGAFF. The CDR3 DNA is TGTGCCAGCAGTTATTCAGGGGGCGCGGGAGCTTTCTTT.

Many counts were recorded for this clonotype. The V gene is TRBV2, the J gene TRBJ1-1; D may be TRBD1 (6 bases). The CDR3 extends over 14 amino acids. Trimming removed 4 bases at V and 1 base at J, with 10 bases between. Germline V gene lookup returns CDR1 SNHLY and CDR2 FYNNEI. The CDR3 protein is CASSVEQGNTEAFF. CDR3 nucleotide sequence: TGTGCCAGCAGTGTCGAACAGGGGAACACTGAAGCTTTCTTT.

This clonotype was detected ten times or more. This rearrangement joins TRBV5-1 to TRBJ2-1; 11 bases line up with TRBD2. CDR1 is SGHRS, CDR2 YFSETQ, per germline. The CDR3 is 17 amino acids. The ends lost 0 bases at V and 2 bases at J; junction bases unmatched: 4. This chain's CDR3 is CASSLDLAGGAYNEQFF. CDR3 sequence (DNA): TGCGCCAGCAGCTTGGACCTAGCGGGAGGAGCCTACAATGAGCAGTTCTTC. The full variable domain, rest sourced from reference TRBV5-1 and TRBJ2-1, is KAGVTQTPRYLIKTRGQQVTLSCSPISGHRSVSWYQQTPGQGLQFLFEYFSETQRNKGNFPGRFSGRQFSNSRSEMNVSTLELGDSALYLCASSLDLAGGAYNEQFFGPGTRLTVL.

Ten or more counts support this clonotype. The chain employs TRBV5-1 and TRBJ2-7; 7 bases line up with TRBD1. CDR3 length equals 14 residues. Trimming took 4 bases from V and 2 from J; bases not matched to a gene: 6. CDR1 and CDR2 (germline): SGHRS, YFSETQ. The CDR3 DNA follows: TGCGCCAGCAGCCCTAACAGGGGCCCCTACGAGCAGTACTTC. This translates into CASSPNRGPYEQYF.

This clonotype has a count of ten or more. This chain connects TRBV6-5 to TRBJ1-1; D unclear. The V end was cut by 2 bases, the J end by 5 bases, with 24 bases between. Germline V lookup: CDR1 MNHEY, CDR2 SVGAGI. This CDR3 comprises 18 residues. This CDR3 reads CASSYTEYGLYEGTEAFF. The CDR3 nucleotides are TGTGCCAGCAGTTACACGGAATATGGGCTATACGAGGGTACTGAAGCTTTCTTT.

In this sample, this clonotype turned up many times. The rearrangement uses TRBV27 and TRBJ1-2; perhaps TRBD1 as D (6 bases). Germline CDR1 and CDR2: MNHEY and SMNVEV (reference sequence). Trimming removed 7 bases from V and 0 bases from J, with 24 bases in between. The CDR3 runs 18 residues. This chain's CDR3 is CASTQFLDPGATNYGYTF. CDR3 coding DNA: TGTGCCAGCACCCAGTTCCTCGACCCAGGGGCGACTAACTATGGCTACACCTTC.